The subject of this entry is one T cell receptor (beta chain). Antigen unknown. This sample was taken from a study of cytomegalovirus exposure and HLA in healthy donors. Findings and limits, study-wide: Further analysis was carried out later, and it showed several of the most significant clusters appearing linked to common viral pathogens.

The CDR3 has 15 residues. Germline V gene lookup returns CDR1 SNHLY and CDR2 FYNNEI. V lost 7 bases and J lost 8; bases outside the gene matches: 9. The PCR was carried out with 60 Vbeta primers and 13 Jbeta primers. TCRdb keeps only in-frame clones here, not all; method: immunoSEQ multiplex PCR. This listing includes about 130,000 clones. The chain has TRBV2 and TRBJ2-2, with TRBD2 identical over 11 bases. Sequenced input: PBMCs. The sequence came from a woman aged 55-69 years in good health and CMV-seronegative. The CDR3 region has the DNA TGTGCCAGCACCCTACTAGCGGGAGCAGGTGGGGAGCTGTTTTTT. It encodes CASTLLAGAGGELFF.